Listed below are T cell receptor beta chains from one sample, sequenced in a study of shared clonotypes between healthy human individuals. Profiling relied on immunoSEQ multiplex PCR, and the TCRdb table lists in-frame clones only, not all of them. This table has around 1,900,000 clones, 93% appearing once. What was sequenced was naive CD8+ T cells from PBMCs. The receptors derive from a man younger than 35 in good health. Some clones in this sample may be carry-over from other donors' samples. Both conserved end residues are part of each CDR3. The D gene is left open where the match is weak. Some rows have no size entry. The others give once, few or many, or a class for an expanded clone.

clone_size	v_call	j_call	d_call	cdr3_nt	cdr3_aa
-	TRBV7-9	TRBJ2-7	-	TGTGCCAGCAGCTTAGGCCCACAGCTCGAGCAGTACTTC	CASSLGPQLEQYF
-	TRBV4-3	TRBJ2-1	TRBD2	TGCGCCAGCAGCCTAGCTAGCGGAGCATACAATGAGCAGTTCTTC	CASSLASGAYNEQFF
-	TRBV27	TRBJ2-1	-	TGTGCCAGTTCCGAAAAGGTCTACAATGAGCAGTTCTTC	CASSEKVYNEQFF
-	TRBV6-5	TRBJ2-7	-	TGTGCCAGCAGTTACACAAGGGGACGGACCTACGAGCAGTACTTC	CASSYTRGRTYEQYF
once	TRBV19	TRBJ2-7	-	TGTGCCAGTACCCCCGGGAACCGTAGGTATTCGGCGGACGAGCAGTACTTC	CASTPGNRRYSADEQYF
-	TRBV7-9	TRBJ1-1	-	TGTGCCAGCAGCCGACCTCCGGCAAGTGAAGCTTTCTTT	CASSRPPASEAFF
-	TRBV29-1	TRBJ1-3	-	TGCAGCGTTCTTGGGGGGCGCAGAGGAAACACCATATATTTT	CSVLGGRRGNTIYF
-	TRBV27	TRBJ1-5	-	TGTGCCAGCAGAAAGGGCGAGGCTCAGCCCCAGCATTTT	CASRKGEAQPQHF
once	TRBV19	TRBJ1-1	-	TGTGCCAGTAGTATAGATGGGGGGAACACTGAAGCTTTCTTT	CASSIDGGNTEAFF
-	TRBV27	TRBJ2-3	-	TGTGCCAGCAGTTCGGCAGCAGCGCGCACAGATACGCAGTATTTT	CASSSAAARTDTQYF
-	TRBV28	TRBJ2-7	-	TGTGCCAGCAGAATAAGCGGAACCTCCTACGAGCAGTACTTC	CASRISGTSYEQYF
-	TRBV6-5	TRBJ2-7	-	TGTGCCAGCAGCGGACCGGCCCTCGAGCAGTACTTC	CASSGPALEQYF
-	TRBV30	TRBJ2-7	TRBD2	TGTGCCTGGACCCTAGCGGGGACGGACGAGCAGTACTTC	CAWTLAGTDEQYF
-	TRBV27	TRBJ1-5	-	TGTGCCAGCAGTTTATCCCAGGCTAGCAATCAGCCCCAGCATTTT	CASSLSQASNQPQHF
-	TRBV7-9	TRBJ1-2	TRBD1	TGTGCCAGCAGTTCCTCCGGGACAGGGGGCTTTGCGGCAGGTGGCTACACCTTC	CASSSSGTGGFAAGGYTF
-	TRBV27	TRBJ2-7	TRBD1	TGTGCCAGCAGTTCTGCCGGGACAGCTAATTCCTACGAGCAGTACTTC	CASSSAGTANSYEQYF
once	TRBV28	TRBJ1-2	-	TGTGCCAGCAGTTTTCGGTCTGGCTATGGCTACACCTTC	CASSFRSGYGYTF
once	TRBV18	TRBJ2-1	TRBD2	TGTGCCAGCTCACCATCGGGACAGTATGGGCTAGCGGGACCGTACAATGAGCAGTTCTTC	CASSPSGQYGLAGPYNEQFF
-	TRBV10-3	TRBJ2-1	-	TGTGCCATCGACCCAGGGACCCCCGAGGACAATGAGCAGTTCTTC	CAIDPGTPEDNEQFF
once	TRBV5-1	TRBJ2-1	TRBD2	TGCGCCAGCAGCTTGACTAGCGGATACAATGAGCAGTTCTTC	CASSLTSGYNEQFF
few	TRBV29-1	TRBJ2-7	-	TGCAGCGTTGTCGTCGACGGCTACGAGCAGTACTTC	CSVVVDGYEQYF
-	TRBV13	TRBJ1-1	TRBD1	TGTGCCAGCAGCCAACGGACAGGCGAAGCTTTCTTT	CASSQRTGEAFF
-	TRBV28	TRBJ2-7	TRBD2	TGTGCCAGCAGTTTATGGACTAGCGGGGGATTCTACGAGCAGTACTTC	CASSLWTSGGFYEQYF
-	TRBV19	TRBJ2-1	-	TGTGCCAGTAGTGCGCCTCGTACGGGAAATGAGCAGTTCTTC	CASSAPRTGNEQFF
-	TRBV27	TRBJ1-4	-	TGTGCCAGCAGTTCTTACGGGGGTAATATTGAAAAACTGTTTTTT	CASSSYGGNIEKLFF
-	TRBV19	TRBJ1-2	-	TGTGCCAGTAGTTCACACGCTAACTATGGCTACACCTTC	CASSSHANYGYTF
-	TRBV28	TRBJ2-1	-	TGTGCCAGCAGTTTATCGATCCGGGTCCAGGAGTTCTTC	CASSLSIRVQEFF
-	TRBV4-3	TRBJ2-5	-	TGCGCCAGCAGCCAAATTACATGGGCAAAAGAGACCCAGTACTTC	CASSQITWAKETQYF
-	TRBV5-1	TRBJ2-7	-	TGCGCCAGCAGCTTTCAGGAGAGCTCCTACGAGCAGTACTTC	CASSFQESSYEQYF
-	TRBV10-3	TRBJ2-1	TRBD2	TGTGCCATCAGTGACAGCGCGGGAGGGAACAATGAGCAGTTCTTC	CAISDSAGGNNEQFF
-	TRBV11-2	TRBJ1-1	TRBD1	TGTGCCAGCAGCTTATTTGAGAGACAGGGAAGCACTGAAGCTTTCTTT	CASSLFERQGSTEAFF
-	TRBV9	TRBJ2-7	-	TGTGCCAGCAGCGTAGGGAGGGAACTGGAGCAGTACTTC	CASSVGRELEQYF
-	TRBV27	TRBJ2-7	-	TGTGCCAGCAGTACGTTCCAACCCTACGCGGACAGTCTCTACGAGCAGTACTTC	CASSTFQPYADSLYEQYF
-	TRBV13	TRBJ2-1	-	TGTGCCAGCAGCTTAGGCCTTAGGGGCGCTGAGCAGTTCTTC	CASSLGLRGAEQFF
-	TRBV29-1	TRBJ1-1	TRBD1	TGCAGCGCCGAGCCCAGGGGGAGAAGATTTAACACTGAAGCTTTCTTT	CSAEPRGRRFNTEAFF
-	TRBV27	TRBJ1-2	-	TGTGCCAGCAGTTTATTGGGGTCAATAGGAGGCTACACCTTC	CASSLLGSIGGYTF
-	TRBV7-9	TRBJ2-3	-	TGTGCCAGCAGCTTAGCGCATGGCAGGGAAGCAGATACGCAGTATTTT	CASSLAHGREADTQYF
-	TRBV27	TRBJ2-6	-	TGTGCCAGCAGTCTTGGATCTGGGGCCAACGTCCTGACTTTC	CASSLGSGANVLTF
once	TRBV10-3	TRBJ2-7	TRBD1	TGTGCCATCAGGTACGGACAGGGAGGTCGGTCCTACGAGCAGTACTTC	CAIRYGQGGRSYEQYF
-	TRBV6-5	TRBJ2-1	TRBD2	TGTGCCAGCAGGACTAGCGGATACAATGAGCAGTTCTTC	CASRTSGYNEQFF
-	TRBV15	TRBJ2-7	TRBD2	TGTGCCACCAGCAGAGATCGCCCTAGCGGGATCGGGTACGAGCAGTACTTC	CATSRDRPSGIGYEQYF
few	TRBV19	TRBJ2-4	TRBD2	TGTGCCAGTAGTATGGGGACTAGAAACATTCAGTACTTC	CASSMGTRNIQYF
once	TRBV6-5	TRBJ2-7	TRBD2	TGTGCCAGCAGACGGACTAGCCGTCTCGACGAGCAGTACTTC	CASRRTSRLDEQYF
-	TRBV28	TRBJ1-1	TRBD1	TGTGCCAGCAGTATGACAGGGGGGAACACTGAAGCTTTCTTT	CASSMTGGNTEAFF
-	TRBV4-1	TRBJ2-3	TRBD2	TGCGCCAGCAGCCAACGGGCTAGCGGGAGTATATTGACAGATACGCAGTATTTT	CASSQRASGSILTDTQYF
-	TRBV25-1	TRBJ2-7	-	TGTGCCAGCGGGGCTGGGTACGAGCAGTACTTC	CASGAGYEQYF
-	TRBV9	TRBJ1-2	-	TGTGCCAGCAGTGCCGGGGTTGGCGGCTACACCTTC	CASSAGVGGYTF
-	TRBV7-9	TRBJ1-2	-	TGTGCCAGCAGCTTTGGGGGAGGAGTTAGCTACACCTTC	CASSFGGGVSYTF
-	TRBV2	TRBJ1-4	-	TGTGCCAGCATTAATTTAATGGGTGGGCGGCCAACTAATGAAAAACTGTTTTTT	CASINLMGGRPTNEKLFF
-	TRBV9	TRBJ2-1	-	TGTGCCAGCAGCGTAGCGGGGGATGGGAATGAGCAGTTCTTC	CASSVAGDGNEQFF
-	TRBV29-1	TRBJ2-1	-	TGCAGCGTTGGGGGCCAGTCCTACAATGAGCAGTTCTTC	CSVGGQSYNEQFF
-	TRBV7-9	TRBJ2-5	-	TGTGCCAGCAGCTTGGGCAGCCGAGAGACCCAGTACTTC	CASSLGSRETQYF
-	TRBV9	TRBJ2-7	TRBD2	TGTGCCAGCAGCCGTGGAGGCGGGAGGGCCTTCCACGAGCAGTACTTC	CASSRGGGRAFHEQYF
-	TRBV27	TRBJ2-5	-	TGTGCCAGCAGTTTATTGCAGGGGGGGCCTGAGGGGACCCAGTACTTC	CASSLLQGGPEGTQYF